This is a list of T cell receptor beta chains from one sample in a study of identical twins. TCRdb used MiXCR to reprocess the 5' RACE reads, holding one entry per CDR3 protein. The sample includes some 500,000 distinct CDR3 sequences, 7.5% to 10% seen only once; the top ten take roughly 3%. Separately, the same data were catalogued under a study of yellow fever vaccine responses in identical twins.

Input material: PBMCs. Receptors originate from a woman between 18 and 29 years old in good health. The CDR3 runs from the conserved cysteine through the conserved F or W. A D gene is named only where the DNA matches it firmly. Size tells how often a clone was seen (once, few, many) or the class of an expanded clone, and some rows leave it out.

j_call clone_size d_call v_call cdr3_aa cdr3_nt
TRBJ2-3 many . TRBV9 CASSPRTQEAPDTQYF TGTGCCAGCAGCCCGAGGACCCAGGAAGCCCCAGATACGCAGTATTTT
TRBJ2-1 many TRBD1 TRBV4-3 CASSQAQGPYNEQFF TGCGCCAGCAGCCAAGCACAGGGGCCCTACAATGAGCAGTTCTTC
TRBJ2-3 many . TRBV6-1 CASTQGTTDTQYF TGTGCCAGCACCCAGGGGACCACAGATACGCAGTATTTT
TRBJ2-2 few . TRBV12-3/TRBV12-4 CASSLIGGNTGELFF TGTGCCAGCAGTTTGATCGGGGGGAACACCGGGGAGCTGTTTTTT
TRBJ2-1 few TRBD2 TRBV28 CASSSPAATSGISYNEQFF TGTGCCAGCAGTTCACCCGCTGCAACTAGCGGGATCTCCTACAATGAGCAGTTCTTC
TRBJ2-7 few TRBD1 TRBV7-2 CASSTDGQGEQYF TGTGCCAGCAGTACGGATGGACAGGGCGAGCAGTACTTC
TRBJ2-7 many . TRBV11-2 CASSLEGAPAYEQYF TGTGCCAGCAGCTTAGAGGGGGCGCCGGCCTACGAGCAGTACTTC
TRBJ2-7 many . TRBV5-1 CASSLGDRISGYEQYF TGCGCCAGCAGCTTGGGCGACAGGATCTCGGGCTACGAGCAGTACTTC
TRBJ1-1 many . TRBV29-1 CSVYVNWGAAFF TGCAGCGTCTATGTAAACTGGGGGGCGGCTTTCTTT
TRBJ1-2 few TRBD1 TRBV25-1 CASSEPRQGRTGGYTF TGTGCCAGCAGTGAGCCCCGACAGGGGCGTACGGGTGGCTACACCTTC
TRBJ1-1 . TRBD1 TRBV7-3 CASSLGSQGDTEAFF TGTGCCAGCAGCTTAGGGTCCCAGGGGGACACTGAAGCTTTCTTT
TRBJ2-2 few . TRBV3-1 CASSYSSGAGTGELFF TGTGCCAGCAGCTACTCTTCGGGGGCGGGGACCGGGGAGCTGTTTTTT
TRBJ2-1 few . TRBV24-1 CATSDFRGPSGEQFF TGTGCCACCAGTGATTTCCGGGGGCCGAGTGGTGAGCAGTTCTTC
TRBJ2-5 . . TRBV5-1 CASRPEEETQYF TGCGCCAGCAGGCCGGAAGAAGAGACCCAGTACTTC
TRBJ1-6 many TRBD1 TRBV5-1 CASSPGQVNSPLHF TGCGCCAGCAGCCCGGGACAGGTGAATTCACCCCTCCACTTT
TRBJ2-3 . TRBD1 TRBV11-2 CASSLGTGVMREDTQYF TGTGCCAGCAGCTTAGGGACAGGGGTAATGAGGGAAGATACGCAGTATTTT
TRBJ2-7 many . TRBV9 CASSPTGHGLYEQYF TGTGCCAGCAGCCCCACCGGACACGGACTCTACGAGCAGTACTTC
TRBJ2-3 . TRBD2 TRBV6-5 CASSYFSSGRDTQYF TGTGCCAGCAGTTATTTTTCTAGCGGGAGAGATACGCAGTATTTT
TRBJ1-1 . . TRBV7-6 CASSGGGYRTNTEAFF TGTGCCAGCAGCGGGGGGGGCTACAGGACTAACACTGAAGCTTTCTTT
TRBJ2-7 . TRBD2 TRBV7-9 CASSSALAGGSNEQYF TGTGCCAGCAGCTCCGCCCTAGCGGGGGGTAGCAACGAGCAGTACTTC
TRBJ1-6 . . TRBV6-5 CASSYEGIGNSPLHF TGTGCCAGCAGTTACGAGGGTATCGGTAATTCACCCCTCCACTTT
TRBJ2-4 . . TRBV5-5 CASSTDQGTVAKNIQYF TGTGCCAGCAGCACGGACCAGGGTACTGTAGCCAAAAACATTCAGTACTTC
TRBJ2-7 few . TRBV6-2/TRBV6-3 CASSLKNYEQYF TGTGCCAGCAGTCTAAAAAACTACGAGCAGTACTTC
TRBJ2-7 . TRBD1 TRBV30 CAWSTTGLEQYF TGTGCCTGGAGTACGACAGGGTTGGAGCAGTACTTC
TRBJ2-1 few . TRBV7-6 CASSLISGGSQFF TGTGCCAGCAGCTTGATAAGTGGAGGTTCGCAGTTCTTC
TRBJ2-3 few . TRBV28 CASTTGPAHQYF TGTGCCAGCACGACCGGACCCGCCCACCAGTATTTT
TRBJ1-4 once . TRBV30 CAWNAPRPANEKLFF TGTGCCTGGAATGCCCCACGGCCCGCTAATGAAAAACTGTTTTTT
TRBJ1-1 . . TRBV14 CASSQNRDTEAFF TGTGCCAGCAGCCAGAATCGGGACACTGAAGCTTTCTTT
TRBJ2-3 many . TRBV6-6 CASSNQDTQYF TGTGCCAGCAGCAACCAAGATACGCAGTATTTT
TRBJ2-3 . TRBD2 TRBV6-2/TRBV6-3 CASGILRGLASTDTQYF TGTGCCAGCGGGATTTTAAGGGGACTAGCATCGACAGATACGCAGTATTTT
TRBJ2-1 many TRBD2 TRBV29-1 CSVGITRGLAGNNEQFF TGCAGCGTTGGGATAACACGGGGGCTAGCGGGGAACAATGAGCAGTTCTTC
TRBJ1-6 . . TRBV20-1 CSARLPGRQGNSPLHF TGCAGTGCTAGGTTGCCAGGGCGGCAGGGAAATTCACCCCTCCACTTT
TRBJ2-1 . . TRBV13 CASRPRLNNEQFF TGTGCCAGCAGACCGAGGTTGAACAATGAGCAGTTCTTC
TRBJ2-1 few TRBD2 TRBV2 CASKARIAGEHEQFF TGTGCCAGCAAGGCTCGTATAGCGGGAGAACATGAGCAGTTCTTC
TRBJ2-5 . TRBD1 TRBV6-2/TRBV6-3 CASSTGQGLETQYF TGTGCCAGCAGCACAGGACAGGGACTTGAGACCCAGTACTTC
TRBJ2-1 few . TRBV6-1 CASSELSSYNEQFF TGTGCCAGCAGTGAATTAAGCTCCTACAATGAGCAGTTCTTC
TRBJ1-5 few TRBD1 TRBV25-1 CASRQGYDQPQHF TGTGCCAGTAGACAGGGGTACGATCAGCCCCAGCATTTT
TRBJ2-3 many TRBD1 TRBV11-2 CASSSIRDRGTHTQYF TGTGCCAGCAGCTCGATCCGGGACAGGGGCACACATACGCAGTATTTT
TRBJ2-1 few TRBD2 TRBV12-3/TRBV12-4 CASSSQSGAYNEQFF TGTGCCAGCAGCTCCCAAAGCGGGGCCTACAATGAGCAGTTCTTC
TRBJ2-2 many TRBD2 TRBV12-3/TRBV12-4 CASSPGTSGYGGELFF TGTGCCAGCAGTCCGGGGACTAGCGGATATGGCGGGGAGCTGTTTTTT
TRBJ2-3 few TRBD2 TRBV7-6 CASSPGLAGVVDTQYF TGTGCCAGCAGCCCGGGACTAGCGGGAGTGGTAGATACGCAGTATTTT
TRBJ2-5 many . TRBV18 CASSGIRDQETQYF TGTGCCAGCTCAGGAATAAGGGATCAAGAGACCCAGTACTTC
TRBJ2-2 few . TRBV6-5 CASTANPVRPNLFF TGTGCCAGCACCGCCAATCCCGTCCGTCCGAATCTGTTTTTT
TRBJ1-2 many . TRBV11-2 CASSYRPDSLGSYTF TGTGCCAGCAGTTACCGCCCGGACAGTTTAGGGAGCTACACCTTC
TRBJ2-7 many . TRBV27 CASSLPGAAYEQYF TGTGCCAGCAGTTTACCAGGAGCCGCCTACGAGCAGTACTTC
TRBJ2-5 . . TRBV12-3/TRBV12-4 CASGRARETQYF TGTGCCAGCGGCAGGGCCCGGGAGACCCAGTACTTC
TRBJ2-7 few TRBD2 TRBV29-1 CSVASGTSGTYEQYF TGCAGCGTTGCCAGCGGGACTAGCGGTACCTACGAGCAGTACTTC
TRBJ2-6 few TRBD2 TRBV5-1 CASSFSQGGPGANVLTF TGCGCCAGCAGCTTTTCGCAGGGAGGGCCTGGGGCCAACGTCCTGACTTTC
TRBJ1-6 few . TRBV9 CASSVGVSSYNSPFHF TGTGCCAGCAGCGTAGGGGTGAGCTCCTATAATTCACCCTTCCACTTT
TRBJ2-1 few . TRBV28 CASSHPFGEQFF TGTGCCAGCAGCCACCCTTTCGGGGAGCAGTTCTTC